This entry features one T cell receptor (beta chain) sequence. Its antigen is not identified. The use of a sample-barcoded 5' primer and a J-beta primer mix characterized a second PCR of roughly 6 to 11 cycles. Paired-end reads containing CDR3 totaled no fewer than 3 million for each sample. TCRdb processed the 5' RACE reads anew with MiXCR; each CDR3 protein has one entry. The sample has about 800,000 distinct CDR3 sequences, roughly 25% seen once. This sample was included in a study of blood T cells in healthy people across ages. Peripheral blood samples of 9.5 to 10 milliliters were drawn from each donor. Study conclusions and caveats: Not knowing donor CMV status may have confounded expanded clonotype changes.

Germline CDR1 MDHEN, CDR2 SYDVKM. There are 15 residues in the CDR3. V was clipped by 3 bases and J by 5 bases, with 13 bases between them. A further study also used this sample, focusing on T cells of mothers and their children. According to that study: The donors comprised six children and their three healthy Caucasian mothers.

Sample: blood. This chain connects TRBV28 to TRBJ2-2, with a weak D call TRBD1 (7 bases). The source of this sequence is a boy aged 10-17 years in good health. The CDR3 DNA reads as TGTGCCAGCAGTTTGATACAGGGGAGGACCGGGGAGCTGTTTTTT. Amino acid sequence: CASSLIQGRTGELFF.